This T cell receptor beta chain was obtained from a study of cytomegalovirus exposure and HLA in healthy donors. Trimming took 5 bases from V and 1 from J, leaving 9 bases between them. The CDR3 runs to 15 residues. Germline values: CDR1 LNHDA, CDR2 SQIVND (reference sequence). Profiled with immunoSEQ multiplex PCR; TCRdb holds only in-frame clones, not every one. The sample yields more than 55,000 clones, over 75% seen once. The chain recombines TRBV19 with TRBJ2-6, with D perhaps matching TRBD2 (5 bases). This TCR was sampled from a man aged 18-30 years in good health and CMV-seronegative. Specimen: PBMCs. DNA for the CDR3: TGTGCCAGTAGTTGGTCGGGATCTGGGGCCAACGTCCTGACTTTC. Protein: CASSWSGSGANVLTF. Using reference TRBV19 and TRBJ2-6 for the parts outside the CDR3, the full variable domain is DGGITQSPKYLFRKEGQNVTLSCEQNLNHDAMYWYRQDPGQGLRLIYYSQIVNDFQKGDIAEGYSVSREKKESFPLTVTSAQKNPTAFYLCASSWSGSGANVLTFGAGSRLTVL.